The 24 T cell receptor beta chains listed next were all sequenced from one sample in a study of neurological immune-mediated disorders. MiXCR, applied by TCRdb to the 5' RACE reads, yields one record per CDR3 protein. Of about 65,000 distinct CDR3 sequences listed, roughly 4% are singletons. Specimen: PBMCs. All receptors derive from a man between 45 and 60 years old with multiple sclerosis.

In this sample, this clonotype turned up many times. The chain employs TRBV5-1 and TRBJ2-1, with 8 bases that match TRBD2. The CDR3 contains 17 residues. In germline, CDR1 is SGHRS, CDR2 YFSETQ. The V segment lost 0 bases and the J segment 1 base; nucleotides outside the gene matches: 6. In nucleotides, the CDR3 is TGCGCCAGCAGCTTGGCCTCGAGACTAGCGTCCTACAATGAGCAGTTCTTC. Protein: CASSLASRLASYNEQFF.

This clonotype has at least ten counts. The chain joins TRBV7-2 to TRBJ1-5; tentative D call: TRBD1 (6 bases). Between the trimmed V and J ends, which lost 0 bases and 11 bases, there was a span of 11 bases. Per the germline V gene, CDR1 is SGHTA and CDR2 is FQGNSA. CDR3 length equals 13 residues. The CDR3 here is CASSLATRGAQHF. CDR3 DNA sequence: TGTGCCAGCAGCTTAGCGACCAGGGGTGCCCAGCATTTT.

This clonotype came up many times. This sequence joins TRBV7-9 and TRBJ1-1; no clear D gene. The germline V gene encodes CDR1 SEHNR and CDR2 FQNEAQ (reference sequence). The CDR3 spans 18 residues. V lost 1 base to trimming and J lost 4 bases, with 22 bases between them. As DNA, the CDR3 is TGTGCCAGCAGCTTAGGACTCGCTAGGACCCGTGTGAGCACTGAAGCTTTCTTT. This translates into CASSLGLARTRVSTEAFF.

This clonotype was counted ten times or more. The chain joins TRBV12-3 or TRBV12-4 to TRBJ2-5, with a tentative D call TRBD1 (6 bases). The length of the CDR3 is 13 residues. Trimming cost V 3 bases and J 5 bases, with 10 bases left between them. The CDR3: CASSLAGAETQYF. The CDR3, as DNA: TGTGCCAGCAGTTTGGCAGGGGCGGAGACCCAGTACTTC.

This clonotype occurred many times. The V and J genes are TRBV11-2 and TRBJ2-1, with D perhaps being TRBD1 or TRBD2 (7 bases each). Trimming stripped 4 bases from V and 5 bases from J, with 21 bases between. Germline V CDR1 and CDR2: SGHAT, FQNNGV. The CDR3 runs 17 residues. The CDR3 DNA sequence: TGTGCCAGCAGCTCCCGAAGGGGGCCGGGACTAAACAATGAGCAGTTCTTC. Translated: CASSSRRGPGLNNEQFF. The variable domain in full, completed from reference TRBV11-2 and TRBJ2-1, reads EAGVAQSPRYKIIEKRQSVAFWCNPISGHATLYWYQQILGQGPKLLIQFQNNGVVDDSQLPKDRFSAERLKGVDSTLKIQPAKLEDSAVYLCASSSRRGPGLNNEQFFGPGTRLTVL.

This clonotype has more than one count but fewer than ten. The V and J genes are TRBV5-1 and TRBJ2-1, with 9 nucleotides matching TRBD2. CDR1 and CDR2 from the germline V gene are SGHRS and YFSETQ. This CDR3 has 14 amino acids. The junction had 2 bases not matched to a gene; V was cut back by 2 bases and J by 5 bases. CDR3: CASSLAGGNNEQFF. Written as DNA, the CDR3 is TGCGCCAGCAGCTTAGCGGGGGGTAACAATGAGCAGTTCTTC.

This clonotype has at least ten counts. The V gene is TRBV28, the J gene TRBJ2-3, with D possibly being TRBD1 or TRBD2 (7 bases each). V lost 3 bases and J 13 bases, leaving 23 bases between the germline ends. CDR1 is MDHEN, CDR2 SYDVKM, per germline. The CDR3 has 15 residues. CDR3 DNA: TGTGCCAGCAGTTTGCTAGGACAGGATCCCCGGGGGGAGTATTTT. Its protein is CASSLLGQDPRGEYF.

This clonotype was seen at least ten times. V gene TRBV11-2 combines with J gene TRBJ2-3; D remains unclear. Trimming left V 5 bases short and J 2 bases short, with 5 bases between. The CDR3 has 12 residues. Germline CDR1 is SGHAT and CDR2 is FQNNGV. This CDR3 is CASSRTTDTQYF. The CDR3 nucleotides are TGTGCCAGCAGCCGCACCACAGATACGCAGTATTTT.

This clonotype came up a few times. The gene calls are TRBV7-8 and TRBJ2-3; TRBD2 agrees at 7 bases. V was clipped by 6 bases and J by 1 base; unmatched bases: 7. CDR1 is SGHVS and CDR2 is FQNEAQ in the germline V gene. The CDR3 is made up of 15 amino acids. DNA of the CDR3: TGTGCCAGCAGTCCAGGACTAGAGCGCACAGATACGCAGTATTTT. This codes for CASSPGLERTDTQYF.

This clonotype was seen many times. The chain couples TRBV4-3 to TRBJ2-3, with TRBD1 identical over 8 bases. The CDR3 covers 16 residues. V was clipped by 0 bases and J by 6 bases; unmatched bases: 8. CDR1 and CDR2 (germline): LGHNA, YSLEER. For the CDR3, the DNA is TGCGCCAGCAGCCAAGATGTTGCAGGGGGCGATGATACGCAGTATTTT. It encodes CASSQDVAGGDDTQYF.

At least ten counts were recorded for this clonotype. V usage is TRBV5-1 and J usage is TRBJ1-6; 7 positions agree with TRBD1. This CDR3 is built from 15 residues. Germline V lookup: CDR1 SGHRS, CDR2 YFSETQ. V was pared by 4 bases and J by 9 bases, with 10 bases of the junction left unmatched. CDR3: CASSVDRVLRSPLHF. In DNA, the CDR3 is TGCGCCAGCAGCGTAGACAGGGTTTTGCGTTCACCCCTCCACTTT. Full variable domain (remainder filled in from reference TRBV5-1 and TRBJ1-6): KAGVTQTPRYLIKTRGQQVTLSCSPISGHRSVSWYQQTPGQGLQFLFEYFSETQRNKGNFPGRFSGRQFSNSRSEMNVSTLELGDSALYLCASSVDRVLRSPLHFGNGTRLTVT.

This clonotype was seen a handful of times. This chain uses TRBV5-5 with TRBJ2-7; D is ambiguous. The CDR3 sequence is 14 residues long. Germline CDR1 reads SGHKS; CDR2 reads YYEKEE (reference sequence). The ends were cut back, 5 bases at V and 0 bases at J, with 12 bases in the middle. The CDR3 region has the DNA TGTGCCAGCAGGACCCTCTTGAGCTCCTACGAGCAGTACGTC. Its translation is CASRTLLSSYEQYV.

This clonotype was seen at least ten times. This chain connects TRBV7-2 to TRBJ2-1, with D possibly TRBD1 on 6 matching bases. The CDR3 extends over 15 amino acids. Trimming removed 7 bases at V and 5 bases at J, with 18 bases between. Looked up from germline, CDR1 is SGHTA and CDR2 is FQGNSA. CDR3: CASTTTGTGNNEQFF. CDR3 DNA: TGTGCCAGCACCACCACAGGGACGGGCAACAATGAGCAGTTCTTC. Using reference TRBV7-2 and TRBJ2-1 for the parts outside the CDR3, the full variable domain is GAGVSQSPSNKVTEKGKDVELRCDPISGHTALYWYRQSLGQGLEFLIYFQGNSAPDKSGLPSDRFSAERTGGSVSTLTIQRTQQEDSAVYLCASTTTGTGNNEQFFGPGTRLTVL.

This clonotype was found many times. The CDR3 DNA follows: TGCGCCAGCAGTCAGGTTATAGGGGGAGAAGCTTTCTTT. Encoded protein: CASSQVIGGEAFF. V usage is TRBV5-1 and J usage is TRBJ1-1, with D maybe TRBD1 (6 bases). V lost 5 bases, J lost 8 bases, and 16 bases lay in between. CDR1 is SGHRS and CDR2 is YFSETQ in the germline V gene. This CDR3 has 13 residues.

The table lists this clonotype with many counts. The gene calls are TRBV5-1 and TRBJ2-5; D tentatively fits TRBD1 or TRBD2 (5 bases each). CDR1 and CDR2 from the germline V gene are SGHRS and YFSETQ. V lost 5 bases to trimming and J lost 5 bases, with 22 bases between them. The CDR3 covers 16 residues. This chain's CDR3 is CASRSPGTPEGETQYF. CDR3 in DNA: TGCGCCAGCAGAAGCCCGGGGACGCCGGAAGGGGAGACCCAGTACTTC.

This clonotype has a count of ten or more. V usage is TRBV19 and J usage is TRBJ1-2; no reliable D call. The CDR3 is 11 amino acids. Germline CDR1 reads LNHDA; CDR2 reads SQIVND (reference sequence). Trimming shortened V by 3 bases and J by 7 bases, and 6 bases separated the two germline ends. The CDR3 is CASSIGGGYTF. The CDR3 DNA sequence: TGTGCCAGTAGTATCGGCGGTGGCTACACCTTC.

This clonotype has a handful of counts. The rearrangement uses TRBV7-9 and TRBJ1-3, with 7 bases aligning to TRBD1. V dropped 6 bases and J dropped 0; count of bases not matched to a gene: 5. Per germline, CDR1 SEHNR and CDR2 FQNEAQ (reference sequence). This CDR3 has 15 residues. The CDR3 loop reads CASRSGQSSGNTIYF. The CDR3 bases are TGTGCCAGCAGGTCGGGACAGTCCTCTGGAAACACCATATATTTT.

This clonotype occurred many times. The gene calls are TRBV5-6 and TRBJ2-1; D not resolved. V was clipped by 0 bases and J by 0 bases, with 7 bases between them. CDR1 is SGHDT and CDR2 is YYEEEE in the germline V gene. The CDR3 sequence is 15 residues long. The CDR3 coding sequence is TGTGCCAGCAGCTTGGATCAGAGCTCCTACAATGAGCAGTTCTTC. Protein product: CASSLDQSSYNEQFF.

This clonotype was observed a handful of times. The chain joins TRBV7-2 to TRBJ1-4; D gene unclear. V was trimmed by 5 bases and J by 1 base, leaving 11 bases between them. The CDR3 runs 15 residues. Germline CDR1 is SGHTA and CDR2 is FQGNSA. CDR3 nucleotide sequence: TGTGCCAGCAGCAAAGTAGCAATAACTAATGAAAAACTGTTTTTT. Amino acid sequence: CASSKVAITNEKLFF.

This clonotype was detected ten times or more. The rearrangement joins TRBV20-1 to TRBJ2-2, with TRBD2 identical over 12 bases. This CDR3 region has 16 residues. CDR1 is DFQATT and CDR2 is SNEGSKA in the germline V gene (reference sequence). CDR3 loop: CSGSASGGVPSGELFF. The DNA of the CDR3 is TGCAGCGGGTCCGCTAGCGGGGGGGTCCCATCCGGGGAGCTGTTTTTT.

At least ten counts were recorded for this clonotype. This chain joins TRBV20-1 and TRBJ2-5, with TRBD2 identical over 7 bases. CDR1 and CDR2 (germline): DFQATT, SNEGSKA (reference sequence). The CDR3 runs to 14 residues. J lost 5 bases, V lost 6 bases, and 12 bases had no gene match. The CDR3 protein is CSADTPGGLETQYF. The CDR3 nucleotides read TGCAGTGCCGACACTCCGGGGGGTTTGGAGACCCAGTACTTC.

This clonotype was seen at least ten times. The V gene is TRBV5-6, the J gene TRBJ2-7, with 10 nucleotides matching TRBD1. This CDR3 has 20 amino acids. Germline V gene sequence: CDR1 SGHDT, CDR2 YYEEEE. After removal of 2 bases from V and 2 bases from J, the junction contained 19 bases not matched to a gene. The CDR3 spells CASSLYRDRGRLDATYEQYV. The CDR3 DNA sequence: TGTGCCAGCAGCTTATACCGGGACAGGGGCCGATTGGACGCCACCTACGAGCAGTACGTC.

This clonotype was seen ten or more times. The chain carries TRBV5-1 and TRBJ1-2, with 9 bases identical to TRBD1. The trim removed 3 bases at V and 4 bases at J, leaving 1 base unmatched. This CDR3 is 13 amino acids long. CDR1 is SGHRS and CDR2 is YFSETQ in the germline V gene. The CDR3 DNA follows: TGCGCCAGCAGCTGGGACAGGGCCTATGGCTACACCTTC. Translating it yields CASSWDRAYGYTF.

This clonotype was found many times. CDR3 in DNA: TGTGCCAGCAGCCGTACTCGGGGACAGCCTTATGGCTACACCTTC. Its translation is CASSRTRGQPYGYTF. J is TRBJ1-2 and V is TRBV7-9; 7 nucleotides agree with TRBD1. Per germline, CDR1 SEHNR and CDR2 FQNEAQ (reference sequence). This CDR3 region has 15 residues. Trimming at V came to 5 bases and at J to 5 bases, leaving 11 bases not matched to a gene.